The rows below give T cell receptor beta chains drawn from one sample of a study of sequential checkpoint blockade in melanoma. Profiling relied on immunoSEQ multiplex PCR, and the TCRdb table lists in-frame clones only, not all of them. The table shows some 15,000 clones, with approximately 69% occurring only once. The material sequenced was CD8+ T cells sorted from blood (inferred from file names), taken from a patient given nivolumab and ipilimumab in sequence. Every receptor here comes from a human donor with melanoma. The CDR3 runs from the conserved cysteine through the conserved F or W. The order of the fields is clone size, D gene, V gene, J gene, CDR3 DNA, CDR3 protein. D genes are given only for firm matches. Size is omitted from some rows. Given values are once, few, many or a class for expanded clones.

-	TRBD2	TRBV5-6	TRBJ2-5	TGTGCCAGCAGCGCCATACTAGCGGGGGCCGAGGAGACCCAGTACTTC	CASSAILAGAEETQYF
-	TRBD1	TRBV9	TRBJ1-2	TGTGCCAGCAGCCTCAGTGGGGTAGGGGGCGATGGCTACACCTTC	CASSLSGVGGDGYTF
-	TRBD1	TRBV6-4	TRBJ2-2	TGTGCCAGCAGGACAGGGCACGGGGAGCTGTTTTTT	CASRTGHGELFF
-	-	TRBV5-1	TRBJ1-1	TGCGCCAGCAGCTTGTCTACAGGGTGGGGCACTGAAGCTTTCTTT	CASSLSTGWGTEAFF
few	TRBD1	TRBV27	TRBJ1-1	TGTGCCAGCAGTCTACGTCCCGGGACAGGGGTGGTGGACACTGAAGCTTTCTTT	CASSLRPGTGVVDTEAFF
few	TRBD2	TRBV7-8	TRBJ2-3	TGTGCCAGCAGCCCCCCGGGACTAGCGGTCACAGATACGCAGTATTTT	CASSPPGLAVTDTQYF
-	-	TRBV10-3	TRBJ2-7	TGTGCCATCAGTGAACCCCCTCAAGGATACTACGAGCAGTACTTC	CAISEPPQGYYEQYF
-	-	TRBV9	TRBJ1-4	TGTGCCAGCAGCGTAGTCGGAGGGGAAAAACTGTTTTTT	CASSVVGGEKLFF
-	TRBD2	TRBV4-3	TRBJ2-7	TGCGCCAGCAGCCAAAGTAGCGGGAGTTGGGAGCAGTACTTC	CASSQSSGSWEQYF
-	-	TRBV10-2	TRBJ2-7	TGCGCCAGCAGTGAGGGGGCAGGGGCCTTCTCCTACGAGCAGTACTTC	CASSEGAGAFSYEQYF
-	-	TRBV11-3	TRBJ2-2	TGTGCCAGCAGCTCTTATGGGGGAGGCGGGGAGCTGTTTTTT	CASSSYGGGGELFF
-	TRBD1	TRBV6-5	TRBJ1-2	TGTGCCAGCAGTTTCCGGGACAGACTTACCAACTATGGCTACACCTTC	CASSFRDRLTNYGYTF
-	-	TRBV7-9	TRBJ2-3	TGTGCCAGCAGCTTAGTTATCAGGGGGGCCGCGAATACGCAGTATTTT	CASSLVIRGAANTQYF
-	TRBD1	TRBV15	TRBJ1-1	TGTGCCACCAGCGCCTACAGGGGAATTGAAGCTTTCTTT	CATSAYRGIEAFF
-	-	TRBV15	TRBJ2-6	TGTGCCACCAGCGCAGAATTCCAGGGGAGAGGGGCCAACGTCCCGACTTTC	CATSAEFQGRGANVPTF
-	-	TRBV7-9	TRBJ1-1	TGTGCCAGCAGCTTAGGAGGGGGCACTGAAGCTTTCTTT	CASSLGGGTEAFF
-	-	TRBV28	TRBJ2-2	TGTGCCAGCAGTTTGCGGGAATTGACCGGGGAGCTGTTTTTT	CASSLRELTGELFF
-	TRBD1	TRBV27	TRBJ1-4	TGTGCCAGCAGTTATGGACAGGGGCGAGAAAAACTGTTTTTT	CASSYGQGREKLFF
-	-	TRBV6-4	TRBJ1-5	TGTGCCAGCAGTGTAGAGCCGGGGGGACAGCCCCAGCATTTT	CASSVEPGGQPQHF
-	-	TRBV4-3	TRBJ2-7	TGCGCCAGCAGCCAAGCCCATCTGGGGAGCTCCTACGAGCAGTACTTC	CASSQAHLGSSYEQYF
-	-	TRBV5-6	TRBJ1-6	TGTGCCAGCAGCTTGGGTGGGGGCTCACCCCTCCACTTT	CASSLGGGSPLHF
few	-	TRBV5-4	TRBJ1-1	TGTGCCAGCAGCCTACAGGGCGACACTGAAGCTTTCTTT	CASSLQGDTEAFF
-	-	TRBV4-1	TRBJ2-2	TGCGCCAGCAGCCACCTCCCCGGGGAGCTGTTTTTT	CASSHLPGELFF
-	-	TRBV4-3	TRBJ2-1	TGCGCCAGCAGCCAAGAAAGGGACTTGGGGTACAATGAGCAGTTCTTC	CASSQERDLGYNEQFF
few	-	TRBV21-1	TRBJ1-4	TGTGCCAGGCGACGTCCCGCGGGACCAACTAATGAAAAACTGTTTTTT	CARRRPAGPTNEKLFF
-	TRBD1	TRBV4-1	TRBJ2-7	TGCGCCAGCAGCCAGGGACAGGGGGGGACCTACGAGCAGTACTTC	CASSQGQGGTYEQYF
-	-	TRBV5-1	TRBJ1-1	TGCGCCAGCAGCTTTACCCAGATAATGAACACTGAAGCTTTCTTT	CASSFTQIMNTEAFF
-	-	TRBV2	TRBJ2-7	TGTGCCAGCAAGGAGGGGGCCTCCTACGAGCAGTACTTC	CASKEGASYEQYF
-	-	TRBV10-3	TRBJ1-5	TGTGCCATCAGGGAGGCGGGGATCGGCAATCAGCCCCAGCATTTT	CAIREAGIGNQPQHF
-	TRBD2	TRBV10-3	TRBJ2-3	TGTGCCATCAGTGAGCCGAGCGGGGGGGCTACAGATACGCAGTATTTT	CAISEPSGGATDTQYF
-	TRBD1	TRBV7-9	TRBJ2-7	TGTGCCAGCAGCCCCAAGATGGGACAGGGAGTCTACGAGCAGTACTTC	CASSPKMGQGVYEQYF
once	TRBD1	TRBV25-1	TRBJ1-2	TGTGCCAGCAGTGTGCAGGGGGCCAACTATGGCTACACCTTC	CASSVQGANYGYTF
-	-	TRBV6-5	TRBJ2-2	TGTGCCAGCAGTTACTTTGGGACTACCGGGGAGCTGTTTTTT	CASSYFGTTGELFF
few	TRBD2	TRBV6-6	TRBJ2-7	TGTGCCAGCAGTCTCGGGACTAGCGGCTCCTACGAGCAGTACTTC	CASSLGTSGSYEQYF
-	TRBD1	TRBV10-3	TRBJ1-2	TGTGCCATCAGCTCAGCTGACAGGGGACGAATCTATGGCTACACCTTC	CAISSADRGRIYGYTF
-	TRBD1	TRBV29-1	TRBJ1-6	TGCAGCGCTATGACAGGGAGCAATTCACCCCTCCACTTT	CSAMTGSNSPLHF
-	TRBD1	TRBV11-2	TRBJ1-1	TGTGCCAGCAGCTTGGCAGGACAGGGGGCGCAGAACACTGAAGCTTTCTTT	CASSLAGQGAQNTEAFF
-	-	TRBV5-4	TRBJ2-3	TGTGCCAGCAGCTTGGCCCCGGGGACTAGCACAGATACGCAGTATTTT	CASSLAPGTSTDTQYF
-	-	TRBV27	TRBJ1-2	TGTGCCAGCAGTTCCCCAATGAGGGGCGGGATGACCTTC	CASSSPMRGGMTF
-	TRBD1	TRBV7-2	TRBJ2-6	TGTGCCAGCAGCCTCCCGACAGGGTCAGCAGGTGAGGCCAACGTCCTGACTTTC	CASSLPTGSAGEANVLTF
-	-	TRBV15	TRBJ2-6	TGTGCCACCAGCGCAGAATTCCAGGGGAGAGGGGCCAACGTCCTGACTTTC	CATSAEFQGRGANVLTF
-	-	TRBV12-5	TRBJ1-2	TGTGCTAGTGGTCCCCGGCCAGGGAATGGCTACACCTTC	CASGPRPGNGYTF
once	-	TRBV5-1	TRBJ1-2	TGCGCCAGCAGCTTGCACAGGGCCTATGGCTACACCTTC	CASSLHRAYGYTF